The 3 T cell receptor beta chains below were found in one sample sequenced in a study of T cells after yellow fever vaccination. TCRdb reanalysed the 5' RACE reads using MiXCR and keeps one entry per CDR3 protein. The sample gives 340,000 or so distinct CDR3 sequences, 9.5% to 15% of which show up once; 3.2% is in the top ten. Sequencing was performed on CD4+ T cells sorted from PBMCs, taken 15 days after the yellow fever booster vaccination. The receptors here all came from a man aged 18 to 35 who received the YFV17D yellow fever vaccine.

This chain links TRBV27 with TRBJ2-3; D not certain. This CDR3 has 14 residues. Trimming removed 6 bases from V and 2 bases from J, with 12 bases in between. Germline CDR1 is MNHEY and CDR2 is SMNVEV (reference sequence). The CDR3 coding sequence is TGTGCCAGCAGAACTAATCCGCTCACAGATACGCAGTATTTT. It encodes CASRTNPLTDTQYF.

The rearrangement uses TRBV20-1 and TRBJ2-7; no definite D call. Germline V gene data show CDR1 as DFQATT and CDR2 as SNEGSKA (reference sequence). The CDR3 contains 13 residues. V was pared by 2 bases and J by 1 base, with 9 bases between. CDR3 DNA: TGCAGTGCTAGACGGGCTGCTTCCTACGAGCAGTACTTC. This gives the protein CSARRAASYEQYF.

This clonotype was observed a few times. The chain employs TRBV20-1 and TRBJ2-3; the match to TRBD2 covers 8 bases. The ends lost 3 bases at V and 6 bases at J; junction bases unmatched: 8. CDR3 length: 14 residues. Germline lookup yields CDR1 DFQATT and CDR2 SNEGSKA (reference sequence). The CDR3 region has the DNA TGCAGTGCTAGCCAGGCGGGGGGCCGTGATACGCAGTATTTT. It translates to CSASQAGGRDTQYF.